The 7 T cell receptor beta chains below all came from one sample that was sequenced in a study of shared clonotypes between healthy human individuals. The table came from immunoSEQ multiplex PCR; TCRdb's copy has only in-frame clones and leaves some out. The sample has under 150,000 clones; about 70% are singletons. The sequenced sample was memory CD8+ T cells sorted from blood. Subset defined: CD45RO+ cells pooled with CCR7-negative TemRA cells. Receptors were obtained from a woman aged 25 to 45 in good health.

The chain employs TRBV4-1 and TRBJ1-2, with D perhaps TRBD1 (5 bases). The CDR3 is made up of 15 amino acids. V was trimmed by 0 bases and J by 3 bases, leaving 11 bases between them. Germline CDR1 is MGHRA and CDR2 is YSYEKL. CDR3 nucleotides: TGCGCCAGCAGCCAAGAGCCAGGGAGGGACTATGGCTACACCTTC. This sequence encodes CASSQEPGRDYGYTF.

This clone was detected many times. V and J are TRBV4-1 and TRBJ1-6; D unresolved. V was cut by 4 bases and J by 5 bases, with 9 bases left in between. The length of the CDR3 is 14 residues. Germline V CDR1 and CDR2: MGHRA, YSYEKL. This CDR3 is CASSLTADNSPLHF. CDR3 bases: TGCGCCAGCAGCCTTACGGCGGATAATTCACCCCTCCACTTT.

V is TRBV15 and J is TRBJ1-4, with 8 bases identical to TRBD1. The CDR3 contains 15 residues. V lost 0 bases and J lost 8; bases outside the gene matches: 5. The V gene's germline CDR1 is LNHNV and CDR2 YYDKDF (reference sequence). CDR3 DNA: TGTGCCACCAGCAGAGAAGGACAGGGTGGGGAAAAACTGTTTTTT. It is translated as CATSREGQGGEKLFF.

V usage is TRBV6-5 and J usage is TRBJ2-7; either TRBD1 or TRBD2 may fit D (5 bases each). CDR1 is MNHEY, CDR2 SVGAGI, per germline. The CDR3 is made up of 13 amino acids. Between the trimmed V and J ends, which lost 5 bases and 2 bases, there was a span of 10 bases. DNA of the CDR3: TGTGCCAGCAGTCAAGGGACCACCTACGAGCAGTACTTC. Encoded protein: CASSQGTTYEQYF.

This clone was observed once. The CDR3 coding sequence is TGCGCCAGCAGCCTTAACGGGATGGCGAGCAATCAGCCCCAGCATTTT. The encoded protein is CASSLNGMASNQPQHF. The V and J genes are TRBV5-1 and TRBJ1-5; D is unresolved. Trimming left V 4 bases short and J 1 base short, with 15 bases between. The CDR3 covers 16 residues. Germline V gene data show CDR1 as SGHRS and CDR2 as YFSETQ.

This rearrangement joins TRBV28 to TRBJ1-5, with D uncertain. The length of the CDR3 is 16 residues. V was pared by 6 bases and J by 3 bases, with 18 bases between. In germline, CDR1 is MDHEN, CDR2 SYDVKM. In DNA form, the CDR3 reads TGTGCCAGCAGGCGACTCGCGGAGCGAGTCAATCAGCCCCAGCATTTT. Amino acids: CASRRLAERVNQPQHF.

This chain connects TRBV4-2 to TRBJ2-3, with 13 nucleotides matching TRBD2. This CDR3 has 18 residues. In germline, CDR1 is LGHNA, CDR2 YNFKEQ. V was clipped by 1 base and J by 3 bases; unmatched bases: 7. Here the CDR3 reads CASSQGPWTSGRTDTQYF. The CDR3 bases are TGTGCCAGCAGCCAAGGGCCCTGGACTAGCGGGAGAACAGATACGCAGTATTTT.